These 9 T cell receptor beta chains were all obtained from the same sample, sequenced in a study of human T cells and chemical hapten exposure. Time point indicated: patch test 3, about 24 weeks after DPC sensitization. Treatment denoted: therapeutic diphenylcyclopropenone sensitization with weekly scalp DPC. TCRdb re-called the RACE reads through MiXCR, storing one row per CDR3 protein. The repertoire holds about 82,000 distinct CDR3 sequences, with 10% to 15% as singletons. The specimen comprised whole blood, sampled in connection with sensitization to the hapten diphenylcyclopropenone (DPC). Receptor source: a woman aged 50 to 65 with alopecia areata. Some clones in this sample may be carry-over from other donors' samples.

This clonotype was seen repeatedly, ten times or more. V gene TRBV12-3 or TRBV12-4 combines with J gene TRBJ2-1; TRBD2 aligns across 11 bases. The junction had 12 bases not matched to a gene; V was cut back by 4 bases and J by 7 bases. This CDR3 has 17 amino acids. This CDR3 is CASSWGASGRFGNEQFF. DNA of the CDR3: TGTGCCAGCAGTTGGGGCGCTAGCGGGAGGTTCGGTAATGAGCAGTTCTTC.

This clonotype was picked up many times. This chain connects TRBV29-1 to TRBJ2-6, with TRBD1 matching over 7 bases. With 6 bases clipped from V and 2 bases from J, the junction kept 1 base outside the gene matches. The length of the CDR3 is 13 residues. Germline V CDR1 and CDR2: SQVTM, ANQGSEA. CDR3 sequence reads: CSVDRAGANVLTF. CDR3 nucleotides: TGCAGCGTAGACAGGGCTGGGGCCAACGTCCTGACTTTC.

This rearrangement joins TRBV20-1 to TRBJ2-7, with TRBD2 matching over 13 bases. In germline, CDR1 is DFQATT, CDR2 SNEGSKA (reference sequence). The CDR3 spans 17 residues. The junction had 11 bases not matched to a gene; V was cut back by 4 bases and J by 2 bases. The CDR3 protein is CSATPGLAGLGAYEQYF. The CDR3 nucleotides read TGCAGTGCTACGCCGGGACTAGCGGGACTTGGGGCCTACGAGCAGTACTTC.

V is TRBV6-2 or TRBV6-3 and J is TRBJ2-1; tentatively, D is TRBD2 (6 bases). Germline lookup yields CDR1 MNHEY and CDR2 SVGEGT. The CDR3 consists of 13 residues. The V end lost 6 bases, the J end lost 7 bases, and 13 bases lay between the germline ends. In nucleotides, the CDR3 is TGTGCCAGCAGGGCTCCTGGGACTAATGAGCAGTTCTTC. It specifies CASRAPGTNEQFF.

This clonotype came up a few times. This rearrangement joins TRBV7-9 to TRBJ1-1, with 9 nucleotides matching TRBD1. The J segment lost 7 bases and the V segment lost 6 bases, leaving 9 bases of the junction unmatched. The CDR3 is 14 residues long. The germline V gene encodes CDR1 SEHNR and CDR2 FQNEAQ (reference sequence). CDR3 residues: CASSRGTGLGEAFF. CDR3 DNA sequence: TGTGCCAGCAGTCGTGGGACAGGGCTTGGTGAAGCTTTCTTT.

The sample holds many counts of this clonotype. The chain recombines TRBV24-1 with TRBJ2-1; 9 nucleotides agree with TRBD1. Germline trimming cut 5 bases from V and 3 bases from J; bases unmatched to any gene: 1. This CDR3 contains 14 residues. In germline, CDR1 is KGHDR, CDR2 SFDVKD. Here the CDR3 reads CATSGTGVYNEQFF. The DNA for the CDR3 is TGTGCCACCAGTGGGACAGGGGTCTACAATGAGCAGTTCTTC.

This clonotype was detected ten times or more. The chain uses TRBV6-2 or TRBV6-3 and TRBJ2-3; TRBD2 aligns across 9 bases. Per the germline V gene, CDR1 is MNHEY and CDR2 is SVGEGT. The junction had 9 bases not matched to a gene; V was cut back by 5 bases and J by 3 bases. The CDR3 runs to 16 residues. In DNA, the CDR3 is TGTGCCAGCAGTAAAATAGCGGGAGCGGGGACAGATACGCAGTATTTT. Translation gives CASSKIAGAGTDTQYF.

This clonotype has ten or more counts. The chain combines TRBV20-1 with TRBJ1-6; D remains unclear. CDR1 is DFQATT and CDR2 is SNEGSKA in the germline V gene (reference sequence). This CDR3 spans 12 amino acids. V lost 4 bases and J lost 9, with 10 bases in between. CDR3 coding DNA: TGCAGTGCTACGGCCCTCCTTTCACCCCTCCACTTT. It is translated as CSATALLSPLHF.

This clonotype was counted a few times. This chain connects TRBV5-1 to TRBJ1-4; 7 nucleotides align to TRBD1. J was trimmed by 5 bases and V by 0 bases; bases with no gene match: 4. From germline, CDR1 is SGHRS and CDR2 YFSETQ. CDR3 length equals 15 residues. The CDR3 spells CASSLAGQSNEKLFF. The CDR3 DNA sequence: TGCGCCAGCAGCTTGGCGGGACAGTCCAATGAAAAACTGTTTTTT.